The 30 T cell receptor beta chains listed next were all sequenced from one sample in a study of CD8 T cells in ankylosing spondylitis. TCRdb re-derived calls from the 5' RACE reads in MiXCR, one entry per CDR3 protein. The table includes 250,000 to 350,000 distinct CDR3 sequences, less than 25% detected once. The sample was blood, either unsorted or a sorted T cell fraction (not recorded which). The source is a female donor with ankylosing spondylitis or in good health (not recorded which).

This chain links TRBV20-1 with TRBJ1-2; D gene unclear. The length of the CDR3 is 11 residues. From germline, CDR1 is DFQATT and CDR2 SNEGSKA (reference sequence). DNA for the CDR3: TGCACCCCCTTAGATAACTATGGCTACACCTTC. It translates to CTPLDNYGYTF.

This clonotype was recorded at least ten times. This rearrangement joins TRBV7-2 to TRBJ2-2; D may correspond to TRBD1 or TRBD2 (5 bases each). This CDR3 contains 14 residues. CDR1 is SGHTA, CDR2 FQGNSA, per germline. The V end lost 6 bases, the J end lost 2 bases, and 10 bases lay between the germline ends. Here the CDR3 DNA reads TGTGCCAGCAGGGGGACGGTCAACACCGGGGAGCTGTTTTTT. Encoded protein: CASRGTVNTGELFF.

The V call is TRBV7-2, the J call TRBJ2-2; TRBD2 is a possible D gene (5 bases). Trimming removed 6 bases from V and 3 bases from J, with 11 bases in between. In germline, CDR1 is SGHTA, CDR2 FQGNSA. CDR3 length equals 14 residues. The CDR3 DNA follows: TGTGCCAGCAGGAGGGCTACCCACACCGGGGAGCTGTTTTTT. This encodes CASRRATHTGELFF.

This clonotype came up a few times. The chain joins TRBV20-1 to TRBJ2-4; D may be TRBD2 (6 bases). Looked up from germline, CDR1 is DFQATT and CDR2 is SNEGSKA (reference sequence). The ends were cut back, 3 bases at V and 8 bases at J, with 11 bases in the middle. The CDR3 runs 12 residues. The CDR3 spells CSASGRTDIQYF. CDR3 DNA sequence: TGCAGTGCTAGTGGGAGGACGGACATTCAGTACTTC.

This clonotype was found many times. This chain connects TRBV12-2 to TRBJ1-5. TRBV12-2 is a pseudogene. The CDR3 runs 16 residues. CDR3 loop: CASRSAFAVKDQPQHF. The DNA for the CDR3 is TGTGCAAGTCGCTCGGCCTTTGCAGTTAAGGATCAGCCCCAGCATTTT.

This clonotype was detected only a few times. This chain links TRBV5-1 with TRBJ2-1; 10 nucleotides match TRBD2. Germline assignment: CDR1 SGHRS and CDR2 YFSETQ. The V segment lost 7 bases and the J segment 0 bases; nucleotides outside the gene matches: 7. The CDR3 is 16 residues long. The CDR3 sequence is CASLAGGPSSYNEQFF. In DNA, the CDR3 is TGCGCCAGCTTAGCGGGAGGCCCGAGCTCCTACAATGAGCAGTTCTTC.

Many counts were recorded for this clonotype. The chain is built from TRBV24-1 and TRBJ2-5; no definite D call. CDR1 and CDR2 (germline): KGHDR, SFDVKD. This CDR3 is built from 15 residues. Trimming removed 0 bases from V and 5 bases from J, with 12 bases in between. The CDR3 DNA follows: TGTGCCACCAGTGATTTGGGCTCCGGACGGGAGACCCAGTACTTC. This codes for CATSDLGSGRETQYF.

In this sample, this clonotype turned up many times. CDR3 region: CASSLQTDMRSPLHF. The CDR3 coding sequence is TGTGCCAGCAGCTTACAAACAGATATGCGATCACCCCTCCACTTT. The chain couples TRBV7-2 to TRBJ1-6; D ambiguous. Trimming took off 2 bases at V and 10 bases at J, with 15 bases between the two ends. CDR3 length: 15 residues. Per the germline V gene, CDR1 is SGHTA and CDR2 is FQGNSA.

This clonotype has more than one count but fewer than ten. The chain is built from TRBV20-1 and TRBJ2-5, with TRBD1 as a possible D gene (5 bases). Between the trimmed V and J ends, which lost 1 base and 5 bases, there was a span of 17 bases. Germline CDR1 and CDR2: DFQATT and SNEGSKA (reference sequence). The CDR3 consists of 15 residues. The CDR3 is CSARVRVGRLETQYF. The CDR3 region has the DNA TGCAGTGCTAGAGTCAGGGTGGGTCGTTTGGAGACCCAGTACTTC.

This rearrangement joins TRBV11-2 to TRBJ2-1; a possible D gene is TRBD2 (5 bases). Trimming stripped 5 bases from V and 10 bases from J, with 24 bases between. This CDR3 region has 16 residues. Germline CDR1 is SGHAT and CDR2 is FQNNGV. The CDR3 DNA follows: TGTGCCAGCAGCCCCTGGTCCGCGGGCCTTTTCGGGGAGCAGTTCTTC. It encodes CASSPWSAGLFGEQFF.

Concerning this clonotype itself: Germline is not matched at one junction end, which may reflect a read error. CDR3 region: CSAPRKGAPPGNGQFF. The DNA for the CDR3 is TGCAGTGCCCCTAGGAAGGGCGCTCCTCCGGGGAATGGGCAGTTCTTC. The chain links TRBV20-1 to TRBJ2-1; a possible D gene is TRBD2 (5 bases). The CDR3 has 16 amino acids. The V gene's germline CDR1 is DFQATT and CDR2 SNEGSKA (reference sequence).

The gene calls are TRBV28 and TRBJ2-7, with 7 bases aligning to TRBD1. J gave up 5 bases and V 3 bases, and 10 bases lay outside the gene matches. This CDR3 contains 15 residues. Germline CDR1 reads MDHEN; CDR2 reads SYDVKM. This CDR3 is CASSLRAGGFNEQYF. CDR3 bases: TGTGCCAGCAGTTTGCGGGCAGGGGGATTCAACGAGCAGTACTTC.

The chain links TRBV7-2 to TRBJ1-1; D not certain. CDR3 length: 11 residues. V was shortened by 2 bases and J by 11 bases, with 9 bases between the two germline ends. Germline loops: CDR1 SGHTA, CDR2 FQGNSA. The CDR3 region is CASSLYLTAFF. CDR3 bases: TGTGCCAGCAGCTTATACCTTACGGCTTTCTTT.

This clonotype came up many times. The chain carries TRBV29-1 and TRBJ1-1; TRBD1 matches 7 bases. Germline V gene data show CDR1 as SQVTM and CDR2 as ANQGSEA. With 0 bases clipped from V and 2 bases from J, the junction kept 6 bases outside the gene matches. There are 15 residues in the CDR3. CDR3 coding DNA: TGCAGCGTTGAAGACCCGACAGGGACCAACACTGAAGCTTTCTTT. Translated, it gives CSVEDPTGTNTEAFF.

The gene calls are TRBV28 and TRBJ2-1; D perhaps matches TRBD1 (6 bases). Germline V gene sequence: CDR1 MDHEN, CDR2 SYDVKM. V was shortened by 7 bases and J by 6 bases, with 13 bases between the two germline ends. This CDR3 is 13 amino acids long. In nucleotides, the CDR3 is TGTGCCAGCAAGCCTCAGGGGATCAATGAGCAGTTCTTC. This translates into CASKPQGINEQFF. The whole variable domain, filled in from reference TRBV28 and TRBJ2-1, reads DVKVTQSSRYLVKRTGEKVFLECVQDMDHENMFWYRQDPGLGLRLIYFSYDVKMKEKGDIPEGYSVSREKKERFSLILESASTNQTSMYLCASKPQGINEQFFGPGTRLTVL.

The rearrangement joins TRBV4-3 to TRBJ2-1, with 7 bases fitting TRBD2. With 4 bases clipped from V and 3 bases from J, the junction kept 6 bases outside the gene matches. The CDR3 has 15 amino acids. CDR1 LGHNA and CDR2 YSLEER come from the germline V gene. The CDR3 region has the DNA TGCGCCAGCAGCCTAGGGGAGGGAGGCTACAATGAGCAGTTCTTC. It specifies CASSLGEGGYNEQFF.

The V gene is TRBV7-9, the J gene TRBJ1-5; D is perhaps TRBD1 (6 bases). This CDR3 contains 14 residues. Germline assignment: CDR1 SEHNR and CDR2 FQNEAQ (reference sequence). Trimming cost V 1 base and J 5 bases, with 9 bases left between them. CDR3 coding DNA: TGTGCCAGCAGCTTAGACAGGGTTGATCAGCCCCAGCATTTT. This encodes CASSLDRVDQPQHF. Combining the CDR3 with reference TRBV7-9 and TRBJ1-5 gives the whole variable domain DTGVSQNPRHKITKRGQNVTFRCDPISEHNRLYWYRQTLGQGPEFLTYFQNEAQLEKSRLLSDRFSAERPKGSFSTLEIQRTEQGDSAMYLCASSLDRVDQPQHFGDGTRLSIL.

This clonotype appeared many times. V gene TRBV11-2 combines with J gene TRBJ2-2, with D possibly being TRBD2 (6 bases). Trimming shortened V by 5 bases and J by 5 bases, and 24 bases separated the two germline ends. CDR3 length: 18 residues. Germline lookup yields CDR1 SGHAT and CDR2 FQNNGV. The CDR3 loop reads CASSPQRVQDSVTGELFF. CDR3 bases: TGTGCCAGCAGCCCCCAGCGGGTTCAAGACAGTGTGACCGGGGAGCTGTTTTTT.

This clonotype was counted between two and nine times. The V gene is TRBV6-6, the J gene TRBJ2-7, with 8 bases matching TRBD1. V shed 2 bases, J shed 6 bases, and the junction held 3 bases outside the gene matches. The CDR3 is 13 amino acids. Germline V lookup: CDR1 MNHNY, CDR2 SVGAGI (reference sequence). CDR3 nucleotide sequence: TGTGCCAGCAGTTACGTCGGACAGGGCGAGCAGTACTTC. This sequence encodes CASSYVGQGEQYF.

The rearrangement uses TRBV7-2 and TRBJ2-3; 10 positions agree with TRBD2. This CDR3 spans 16 amino acids. V was clipped by 2 bases and J by 4 bases; unmatched bases: 6. In germline, CDR1 is SGHTA, CDR2 FQGNSA. The CDR3 sequence is CASSLRLAGASDTQYF. The CDR3, as DNA: TGTGCCAGCAGCTTAAGGCTAGCGGGAGCCTCAGATACGCAGTATTTT.

The chain joins TRBV24-1 to TRBJ2-3; tentative D call: TRBD2 (5 bases). This CDR3 spans 12 amino acids. V was pared by 6 bases and J by 2 bases, with 5 bases between. Germline-derived CDR1 and CDR2 are KGHDR and SFDVKD. CDR3 sequence reads: CATSRDTDTQYF. CDR3 DNA sequence: TGTGCCACCAGTCGGGACACAGATACGCAGTATTTT.

This chain's CDR3 is CASSSNGRPNEQFF. Here the CDR3 DNA reads TGTGCCAGCAGTTCGAATGGACGTCCCAATGAGCAGTTCTTC. The chain has TRBV6-2 or TRBV6-3 and TRBJ2-1; D gene ambiguous. V was clipped by 4 bases and J by 6 bases, with 13 bases between them. The length of the CDR3 is 14 residues. Germline CDR1 is MNHEY and CDR2 is SVGEGT.

The V gene is TRBV5-6, the J gene TRBJ2-6, with D unresolved. From germline, CDR1 is SGHDT and CDR2 YYEEEE. The V and J ends lost 2 bases and 0 bases respectively, with 9 bases between them. The CDR3 runs 16 residues. CDR3 sequence: CASSLYSHSGANVLTF. The CDR3, as DNA: TGTGCCAGCAGCTTATACAGCCACTCTGGGGCCAACGTCCTGACTTTC.

The chain joins TRBV29-1 to TRBJ2-1; no definite D call. The CDR3 sequence is 13 residues long. The V end was cut by 4 bases, the J end by 4 bases, with 11 bases between. Germline assignment: CDR1 SQVTM and CDR2 ANQGSEA. The CDR3 loop reads CSVVQDVYNEQFF. The CDR3 DNA reads TGCAGCGTTGTTCAGGACGTGTACAATGAGCAGTTCTTC.

The chain joins TRBV27 to TRBJ2-7, with D tentatively TRBD1 (6 bases). Trimming pared 5 bases from V and 6 bases from J, leaving 23 bases between. This CDR3 is 16 amino acids long. Germline CDR1 is MNHEY and CDR2 is SMNVEV (reference sequence). CDR3: CASSRGRVAQGFEQYF. For the CDR3, the DNA is TGTGCCAGCAGTAGGGGACGGGTGGCACAGGGATTCGAGCAGTACTTC.

This chain uses TRBV3-1 with TRBJ2-2, with 8 positions matching TRBD2. Germline V lookup: CDR1 LGHDT, CDR2 YNNKEL (reference sequence). Trimming at V came to 8 bases and at J to 8 bases, leaving 10 bases not matched to a gene. The CDR3 has 14 amino acids. The CDR3 sequence: CASANTAGGGELFF. CDR3 DNA sequence: TGTGCCAGCGCTAACACGGCGGGAGGAGGGGAGCTGTTTTTT.

This clonotype was counted once. The chain links TRBV7-2 to TRBJ2-5, with 8 positions matching TRBD1. The ends lost 1 base at V and 4 bases at J; junction bases unmatched: 2. Germline V lookup: CDR1 SGHTA, CDR2 FQGNSA. This CDR3 region has 14 residues. In nucleotides, the CDR3 is TGTGCCAGCAGCTTAGGGGACAGGAGAGAGACCCAGTACTTC. It translates to CASSLGDRRETQYF.

The V gene is TRBV15, the J gene TRBJ2-3; the D is unclear. Germline V gives CDR1 LNHNV, CDR2 YYDKDF (reference sequence). V lost 3 bases and J lost 8, with 9 bases in between. This CDR3 contains 12 residues. The DNA of the CDR3 is TGTGCCACCAGCAGGCACTTAGGTACGCAGTATTTT. Protein product: CATSRHLGTQYF.

The gene calls are TRBV12-3 or TRBV12-4 and TRBJ2-2; D is tentatively TRBD1 or TRBD2 (6 bases each). The CDR3 has 15 residues. Trimming pared 4 bases from V and 3 bases from J, leaving 12 bases between. The CDR3 DNA reads as TGTGCCAGCAGTTGGAGGGGGTACGACACCGGGGAGCTGTTTTTT. Its translation is CASSWRGYDTGELFF.

This clonotype was seen ten or more times. The gene calls are TRBV29-1 and TRBJ1-1, with a weak D call TRBD1 (6 bases). Trimming removed 8 bases at V and 10 bases at J, with 17 bases between. The CDR3 runs 11 residues. The germline CDR1 and CDR2 sequences are SQVTM and ANQGSEA. The CDR3 DNA sequence: TGCAGCACAGGACAGTATAGTCCAGCTTTCTTT. This encodes CSTGQYSPAFF.